The 11 T cell receptor delta chains in this list originate from one sample, sequenced in a study of Vδ1+ human thymocytes. Study-wide results and limits: Highly polyclonal TRG and TRD repertoires with Gaussian CDR3 length distributions appeared in thymus.

No antigens are known for them. Extracted RNA was reverse transcribed into cDNA. Multiplex PCR used pooled V-gene forward primers and a constant-region reverse primer to amplify CDR3s. TCRdb fed the multiplex PCR reads to CATT. This table has around 19,000 delta-chain clones, over 7% appearing once. Source material: Vdelta1+ gamma-delta thymocytes from the thymus. Subset in this sample: FACS-sorted CD3+ TCRalphabeta- TCRVdelta1+ TCRVdelta2- thymocytes. The receptor set was obtained from a child under two years old who had congenital heart surgery.

Here the J gene is TRDJ1 and the V gene is not called; TRDD3, the D gene given by the table, was not confirmed from the DNA. The CDR3 is 18 amino acids. The CDR3 protein is CALGAYPNGAPFTDKLIF. The CDR3 DNA reads as TGTGCTCTTGGGGCCTATCCTAACGGTGCCCCGTTCACCGATAAACTCATCTTT.

This clone appeared a few times. This sequence joins TRDV1 and TRDJ1; D ambiguous. The germline V and J ends were trimmed by 2 bases and 9 bases, with 10 bases remaining between them. The CDR3 sequence is 12 residues long. Germline V CDR1 and CDR2: TSWWSYY, QGS. The CDR3 DNA reads TGTGCTCTTGGGGAAGACGATCCTGAACTCATCTTT. This encodes CALGEDDPELIF.

This clone was seen more than once but under ten times. The V and J genes are TRDV1 and TRDJ1; 8 bases are a match to TRDD3. CDR1 is TSWWSYY and CDR2 is QGS in the germline V gene. This CDR3 region has 18 residues. Trimming took 5 bases from V and 0 from J; bases not matched to a gene: 14. The CDR3 region has the DNA TGTGCTCTTGGGCCAACAACATCTGGGGGACCCTACACCGATAAACTCATCTTT. This sequence encodes CALGPTTSGGPYTDKLIF.

This clone was seen a handful of times. V usage is TRDV1 and J usage is TRDJ1; TRDD3 aligns across 9 bases. The germline CDR1 and CDR2 sequences are TSWWSYY and QGS. V lost 1 base, J lost 2 bases, and 26 bases stayed unmatched. The CDR3 is made up of 23 amino acids. CDR3 in DNA: TGTGCTCTTGGGGAACCCACCTTCCCATCTACTCTTCTTCTGGGGGATCCAACCGATAAACTCATCTTT. Encoded protein: CALGEPTFPSTLLLGDPTDKLIF.

This chain joins TRDV1 and TRDJ1; a weak D match, TRDD3 (7 bases). The V end was cut by 0 bases, the J end by 0 bases, with 23 bases between. The CDR3 has 20 residues. The germline V gene encodes CDR1 TSWWSYY and CDR2 QGS. CDR3 DNA sequence: TGTGCTCTTGGGGAACTAGAGAATCCTACGGGGACTGGGGACACCGATAAACTCATCTTT. It specifies CALGELENPTGTGDTDKLIF.

This clone turned up a few times. The chain employs TRDV1 and TRDJ1, with 9 nucleotides matching TRDD2. Germline assignment: CDR1 TSWWSYY and CDR2 QGS. The CDR3 extends over 16 amino acids. J was trimmed by 4 bases and V by 4 bases; bases with no gene match: 10. The CDR3 loop is CALGGTFLHGNDKLIF. The CDR3 bases are TGTGCTCTTGGGGGCACCTTCCTACATGGCAACGATAAACTCATCTTT.

This clone was seen a few times. V is TRDV1 and J is TRDJ1, with TRDD3 as a possible D gene (6 bases). The CDR3 runs to 17 residues. The germline CDR1 and CDR2 sequences are TSWWSYY and QGS. The V end was cut by 0 bases, the J end by 2 bases, with 16 bases between. In DNA, the CDR3 is TGTGCTCTTGGGGAACTGGGCTGGGGTCAAGGGACCGATAAACTCATCTTT. Translation gives CALGELGWGQGTDKLIF.

The chain links TRDV1 to TRDJ1, with 13 bases that match TRDD3. TCRdb gives no J gene; it was assigned here by matching the DNA to germline. Looked up from germline, CDR1 is TSWWSYY and CDR2 is QGS. V was clipped by 4 bases and J by 0 bases; unmatched bases: 14. The CDR3 totals 20 residues. This CDR3 is CALGAGGLVLGDTDTDKLIF. The CDR3 nucleotides read TGTGCTCTTGGGGCGGGTGGCCTTGTACTGGGGGATACGGACACCGATAAACTCATCTTT.

This clone was counted between two and nine times. V and J are TRDV1 and TRDJ2; 10 nucleotides line up with TRDD3. Germline values: CDR1 TSWWSYY, CDR2 QGS. The CDR3 has 17 residues. J lost 0 bases, V lost 6 bases, and 7 bases had no gene match. The CDR3 reads CALGLGDTLSLTAQLFF. CDR3 DNA sequence: TGTGCTCTTGGATTGGGGGATACACTATCTTTGACAGCACAACTCTTCTTT.

This clone was seen a handful of times. This sequence joins TRDV1 and TRDJ2, with 10 bases that match TRDD3. CDR1 and CDR2 (germline): TSWWSYY, QGS. J gave up 2 bases and V 3 bases, and 27 bases lay outside the gene matches. This CDR3 contains 24 residues. CDR3 loop: CALGDHFEYPKVGDTNALTAQLFF. CDR3 nucleotides: TGTGCTCTTGGGGACCACTTCGAATATCCTAAGGTGGGGGATACAAACGCCTTGACAGCACAACTCTTCTTT.

This clone turned up a few times. The V and J genes are TRDV1 and TRDJ1; 7 positions match TRDD3. CDR3 length equals 17 residues. Germline-derived CDR1 and CDR2 are TSWWSYY and QGS. V was clipped by 5 bases and J by 0 bases; unmatched bases: 12. CDR3 in DNA: TGTGCTCTTGGGAATGGTCTGGGGGTAGAGTACACCGATAAACTCATCTTT. The encoded protein is CALGNGLGVEYTDKLIF.